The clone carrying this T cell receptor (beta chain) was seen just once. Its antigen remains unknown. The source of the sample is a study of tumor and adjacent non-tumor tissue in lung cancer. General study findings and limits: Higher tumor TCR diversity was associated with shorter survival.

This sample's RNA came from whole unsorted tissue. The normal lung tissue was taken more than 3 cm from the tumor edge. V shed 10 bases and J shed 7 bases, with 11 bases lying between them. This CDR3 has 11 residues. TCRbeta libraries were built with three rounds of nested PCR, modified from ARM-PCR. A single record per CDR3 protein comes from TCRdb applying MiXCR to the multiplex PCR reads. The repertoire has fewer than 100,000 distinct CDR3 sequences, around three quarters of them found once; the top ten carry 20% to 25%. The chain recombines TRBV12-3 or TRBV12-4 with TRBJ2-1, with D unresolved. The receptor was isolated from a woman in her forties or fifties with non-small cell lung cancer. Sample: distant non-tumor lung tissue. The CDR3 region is CANNYWNEQFF. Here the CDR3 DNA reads TGTGCCAACAATTACTGGAATGAGCAGTTCTTC.